Listed here are 18 T cell receptor beta chains from one sample, sequenced in a study of shared clonotypes between healthy human individuals. Produced via immunoSEQ multiplex PCR; TCRdb's table is partial and in-frame only. The sample consists of about 1 million clones, roughly 70% of them appearing once. What was sequenced was memory CD4+ T cells sorted from blood. Subset defined: CD45RA-negative fraction. The source of these receptors is a young man in good health.

The rearrangement uses TRBV6-5 and TRBJ1-1; D gene uncertain. CDR3 length equals 15 residues. V lost 4 bases to trimming and J lost 4 bases, with 16 bases between them. The germline V gene encodes CDR1 MNHEY and CDR2 SVGAGI. CDR3 DNA: TGTGCCAGCAGTTCGTGGTCTGGGGTCCGCACTGAAGCTTTCTTT. Translated, it gives CASSSWSGVRTEAFF.

J is TRBJ2-2 and V is TRBV14; D might be TRBD1 (5 bases). Germline V gene sequence: CDR1 SGHDN, CDR2 FVKESK. The V end was cut by 4 bases, the J end by 1 base, with 13 bases between. The CDR3 contains 16 residues. The DNA of the CDR3 is TGTGCCAGCAGCCCTAAAGGGGTGCTGAACACCGGGGAGCTGTTTTTT. Protein product: CASSPKGVLNTGELFF.

The V gene is TRBV4-3, the J gene TRBJ2-3; TRBD2 matches 9 bases. Germline V gene sequence: CDR1 LGHNA, CDR2 YSLEER. The CDR3 length is 17 residues. Trimming at V came to 0 bases and at J to 2 bases, leaving 6 bases not matched to a gene. The CDR3 region has the DNA TGCGCCAGCAGCCAAGATCAGGCGGGAGGGTACACAGATACGCAGTATTTT. As protein: CASSQDQAGGYTDTQYF.

This clone appeared many times. The chain uses TRBV19 and TRBJ1-5; no reliable D call. The CDR3 consists of 15 residues. Germline V gene sequence: CDR1 LNHDA, CDR2 SQIVND (reference sequence). V shed 0 bases and J shed 3 bases, with 9 bases lying between them. The CDR3 is CASSIEQQNNQPQHF. CDR3 DNA sequence: TGTGCCAGTAGTATAGAGCAACAAAACAATCAGCCCCAGCATTTT.

The chain carries TRBV5-1 and TRBJ2-2; 9 positions match TRBD2. Germline V gene sequence: CDR1 SGHRS, CDR2 YFSETQ. This CDR3 has 16 residues. The J segment lost 6 bases and the V segment lost 4 bases, leaving 10 bases of the junction unmatched. CDR3 residues: CASSPGGTSSAGELFF. In nucleotides, the CDR3 is TGCGCCAGCAGCCCCGGCGGGACTAGCTCTGCCGGGGAGCTGTTTTTT.

This clone was counted a single time. This specimen includes other DNA sequences encoding the same CDR3. J is TRBJ1-2 and V is TRBV6-5; 9 bases match TRBD1. The CDR3 is 12 residues long. V was clipped by 5 bases and J by 8 bases; unmatched bases: 3. Germline V gene sequence: CDR1 MNHEY, CDR2 SVGAGI. The CDR3 DNA follows: TGTGCCAGCAGTGGGACAGGGTCGGGCTACACCTTC. This translates into CASSGTGSGYTF.

The rearrangement uses TRBV4-3 and TRBJ1-6; D is possibly TRBD1 (5 bases). The CDR3 totals 15 residues. Germline CDR1 LGHNA, CDR2 YSLEER. V lost 2 bases to trimming and J lost 8 bases, with 13 bases between them. The CDR3 nucleotides read TGCGCCAGCAGCCAAAACGCAGGGACCTATTCACCCCTCCACTTT. Its translation is CASSQNAGTYSPLHF.

This clone occurred a few times. The chain is built from TRBV28 and TRBJ1-2, with D perhaps TRBD1 (6 bases). V lost 7 bases to trimming and J lost 4 bases, with 16 bases between them. The germline CDR1 and CDR2 sequences are MDHEN and SYDVKM. The CDR3 is 14 residues long. CDR3 nucleotides: TGTGCCAGCAACTCAGGGCAGGGGAGCTATGGCTACACCTTC. It specifies CASNSGQGSYGYTF.

The CDR3 sequence: CASSYRDAQAGYGYTF. CDR3 DNA: TGTGCCAGCAGCTACCGGGACGCGCAAGCGGGCTATGGCTACACCTTC. V usage is TRBV5-4 and J usage is TRBJ1-2, with TRBD1 as a possible D gene (5 bases). Per the germline V gene, CDR1 is SGHNT and CDR2 is YYREEE (reference sequence). The V end was cut by 3 bases, the J end by 4 bases, with 19 bases between. The CDR3 covers 16 residues. The full variable domain, its missing parts supplied by reference TRBV5-4 and TRBJ1-2, is ETGVTQSPTHLIKTRGQQVTLRCSSQSGHNTVSWYQQALGQGPQFIFQYYREEENGRGNFPPRFSGLQFPNYSSELNVNALELDDSALYLCASSYRDAQAGYGYTFGSGTRLTVV.

This clone has just a few counts. The chain is built from TRBV10-3 and TRBJ2-7; 8 nucleotides align to TRBD1. This CDR3 spans 15 amino acids. The junction had 3 bases not matched to a gene; V was cut back by 0 bases and J by 2 bases. Germline CDR1 is ENHRY and CDR2 is SYGVKD. The CDR3 bases are TGTGCCATCAGTGAGTCGACAGGGGAGACCTACGAGCAGTACTTC. It yields the protein CAISESTGETYEQYF.

This clone was found once. V gene TRBV20-1 combines with J gene TRBJ2-7; D is perhaps TRBD2 (5 bases). Trimming pared 0 bases from V and 6 bases from J, leaving 6 bases between. The CDR3 runs 11 residues. Germline V gene sequence: CDR1 DFQATT, CDR2 SNEGSKA (reference sequence). The CDR3 loop reads CSARDGVEQYF. In DNA, the CDR3 is TGCAGTGCTAGAGACGGGGTCGAGCAGTACTTC.

This rearrangement joins TRBV18 to TRBJ2-1; D may correspond to TRBD1 or TRBD2 (5 bases each). Germline loops: CDR1 KGHSH, CDR2 LQKENI. The CDR3 loop spans 14 amino acids. Trimming removed 4 bases at V and 1 base at J, with 8 bases between. In nucleotides, the CDR3 is TGTGCCAGCTCACAGGGGAGTTCCTACAATGAGCAGTTCTTC. Residues: CASSQGSSYNEQFF.

The chain carries TRBV30 and TRBJ2-1, with D perhaps TRBD2 (6 bases). The CDR3 runs to 15 residues. V shed 2 bases and J shed 2 bases, with 13 bases lying between them. Germline loops: CDR1 GTSNPN, CDR2 SVGIG (reference sequence). The CDR3 here is CAWSYHGTPYNEQFF. DNA for the CDR3: TGTGCCTGGAGTTATCACGGGACTCCCTACAATGAGCAGTTCTTC.

This clone occurred a few times. The chain carries TRBV19 and TRBJ2-7; TRBD2 matches at 8 bases. The V gene end was trimmed by 4 bases and the J gene end by 5 bases; junction bases not matched to a gene: 4. The germline V gene encodes CDR1 LNHDA and CDR2 SQIVND (reference sequence). The CDR3 sequence is 13 residues long. DNA for the CDR3: TGTGCCAGTAGTAGGCTAGCGGGTAACGAGCAGTACTTC. Its protein is CASSRLAGNEQYF. The full variable domain, rest sourced from reference TRBV19 and TRBJ2-7, is DGGITQSPKYLFRKEGQNVTLSCEQNLNHDAMYWYRQDPGQGLRLIYYSQIVNDFQKGDIAEGYSVSREKKESFPLTVTSAQKNPTAFYLCASSRLAGNEQYFGPGTRLTVT.

The chain carries TRBV7-9 and TRBJ2-6; TRBD1 agrees at 7 bases. The CDR3 is 17 residues long. The V and J ends lost 3 bases and 0 bases, in that order; junction bases with no gene match: 5. From germline, CDR1 is SEHNR and CDR2 FQNEAQ (reference sequence). CDR3 nucleotides: TGTGCCAGCAGCTTCGGGACAGCCAGCTCTGGGGCCAACGTCCTGACTTTC. Amino acids: CASSFGTASSGANVLTF.

V and J are TRBV6-1 and TRBJ2-3; D gene ambiguous. With 6 bases removed from V and 0 bases from J, the gap between germline ends came to 10 bases. Germline CDR1 is MNHNS and CDR2 is SASEGT. The CDR3 sequence is 14 residues long. The CDR3 sequence is CASRQVLSTDTQYF. CDR3 sequence (DNA): TGTGCCAGCAGGCAGGTTCTTAGCACAGATACGCAGTATTTT.

The chain combines TRBV6-5 with TRBJ2-7, with 10 bases identical to TRBD1. Trimming took 6 bases from V and 1 from J; bases not matched to a gene: 3. The CDR3 contains 14 residues. From germline, CDR1 is MNHEY and CDR2 SVGAGI. The CDR3 DNA is TGTGCCAGCAGCGGACAGGGGGGGTCCTACGAGCAGTACTTC. Its translation is CASSGQGGSYEQYF.

The CDR3 loop is CASSQDSGVNPSGYTF. For the CDR3, the DNA is TGCGCCAGCAGCCAAGATTCGGGGGTAAACCCCTCTGGCTACACCTTC. The chain uses TRBV4-1 and TRBJ1-2; the D gene is possibly TRBD1 (5 bases). Germline-derived CDR1 and CDR2 are MGHRA and YSYEKL. There are 16 residues in the CDR3. V was shortened by 0 bases and J by 7 bases, with 18 bases between the two germline ends.